The 20 T cell receptor beta chains below come from one sample, sequenced in a study of blood T cell repertoires in COVID-19. Assay: immunoSEQ multiplex PCR; the TCRdb copy retains only in-frame clones and omits some. Of about 60,000 clones detected, approximately 88% appear once; the ten largest clones hold approximately 17%. Sequencing was carried out using peripheral blood. Every receptor here comes from a man aged 65 to 85 with active COVID-19.

The rearrangement links TRBV10-3 to TRBJ2-1; 7 bases are a match to TRBD1. The ends lost 7 bases at V and 8 bases at J; junction bases unmatched: 8. The CDR3 runs 13 residues. CDR1 and CDR2 from the germline V gene are ENHRY and SYGVKD. This chain's CDR3 is CAIKEQGEDEQFF. The CDR3 nucleotides read TGTGCCATCAAAGAGCAGGGGGAAGATGAGCAGTTCTTC.

The chain is built from TRBV4-2 and TRBJ2-7; 11 bases align to TRBD2. The CDR3 sequence is 16 residues long. V gave up 2 bases and J gave up 0 bases; unmatched junction bases: 3. In germline, CDR1 is LGHNA, CDR2 YNFKEQ. CDR3: CASSQLGTSGSYEQYF. DNA of the CDR3: TGTGCCAGCAGCCAATTGGGGACTAGCGGCTCCTACGAGCAGTACTTC.

This chain uses TRBV27 with TRBJ2-7; 7 positions match TRBD1. Losses at the gene ends were 5 bases for V and 7 bases for J; bases not matched to a gene: 11. The germline V gene encodes CDR1 MNHEY and CDR2 SMNVEV (reference sequence). The CDR3 is 14 residues long. This CDR3 reads CASSERDRRREQYF. CDR3 sequence (DNA): TGTGCCAGCAGTGAACGGGACAGAAGGAGAGAGCAGTACTTC.

The chain uses TRBV7-9 and TRBJ2-7; the D gene is possibly TRBD2 (6 bases). The ends were cut back, 5 bases at V and 0 bases at J, with 14 bases in the middle. Germline values: CDR1 SEHNR, CDR2 FQNEAQ (reference sequence). This CDR3 is 15 amino acids long. Here the CDR3 DNA reads TGTGCCAGCAGCCCAGGGCGGGGCAGCTCCTACGAGCAGTACTTC. This codes for CASSPGRGSSYEQYF.

This clone was observed once. V usage is TRBV3-1 (or the pseudogene TRBV3-2) and J usage is TRBJ2-2; no definite D call. Germline CDR1 and CDR2: LGHDT and YNNKEL (reference sequence). V gave up 1 base and J gave up 7 bases, with 10 bases separating them. The CDR3 loop spans 14 amino acids. CDR3 residues: CASSQVMCSGELFF. For the CDR3, the DNA is TGTGCCAGCAGCCAAGTTATGTGTAGCGGGGAGCTGTTTTTT.

In its sample, this clone was seen once. The J gene is TRBJ2-7, the V gene TRBV19; TRBD2 aligns across 9 bases. V shed 6 bases and J 2 bases; nucleotides not matched to a gene: 11. This CDR3 comprises 16 residues. Germline values: CDR1 LNHDA, CDR2 SQIVND (reference sequence). The CDR3 spells CASSKRLAGSTYEQYF. The CDR3 DNA is TGTGCCAGTAGCAAGAGGCTAGCGGGATCAACCTACGAGCAGTACTTC.

The chain links TRBV5-5 to TRBJ1-1, with a tentative D call TRBD1 (6 bases). The germline V gene encodes CDR1 SGHKS and CDR2 YYEKEE (reference sequence). The germline V and J ends were trimmed by 4 bases and 1 base, with 14 bases remaining between them. This CDR3 comprises 15 residues. CDR3 amino acids: CASSLGGARNTEAFF. In DNA, the CDR3 is TGTGCCAGCAGCCTTGGGGGGGCCAGGAACACTGAAGCTTTCTTT. Combining the CDR3 with reference TRBV5-5 and TRBJ1-1 gives the whole variable domain DAGVTQSPTHLIKTRGQQVTLRCSPISGHKSVSWYQQVLGQGPQFIFQYYEKEERGRGNFPDRFSARQFPNYSSELNVNALLLGDSALYLCASSLGGARNTEAFFGQGTRLTVV.

The chain combines TRBV5-1 with TRBJ1-4, with D unresolved. There are 13 residues in the CDR3. Trimming left V 5 bases short and J 6 bases short, with 11 bases between. Germline-derived CDR1 and CDR2 are SGHRS and YFSETQ. The CDR3 loop reads CASRLGEDEKLFF. CDR3 DNA: TGCGCCAGCAGGCTTGGGGAGGATGAAAAACTGTTTTTT.

This clone was seen a single time. The V gene is TRBV27, the J gene TRBJ1-2; possible D gene TRBD1, 5 bases. CDR3 length equals 16 residues. CDR1 and CDR2 from the germline V gene are MNHEY and SMNVEV (reference sequence). V gave up 3 bases and J gave up 5 bases, with 19 bases separating them. CDR3 coding DNA: TGTGCCAGCAGTTTGGTGACGGGCAGGGTAAGGTATGGCTACACCTTC. Its translation is CASSLVTGRVRYGYTF.

The chain recombines TRBV23-1 with TRBJ1-4; a possible D gene is TRBD1 (6 bases). Being an ORF, TRBV23-1 has a function that is uncertain. V dropped 4 bases and J dropped 5 bases, with 11 bases sitting between them. The CDR3 loop spans 14 amino acids. The CDR3 DNA follows: TGCGCCAGCAGTCTACACAGGGTAAATGAAAAACTGTTTTTT. Translated, it gives CASSLHRVNEKLFF.

In its sample, this clone was seen once. The rearrangement joins TRBV4-3 to TRBJ2-1, with TRBD2 matching 10 bases. V was clipped by 4 bases and J by 7 bases; unmatched bases: 7. CDR1 is LGHNA, CDR2 YSLEER, per germline. CDR3 length: 15 residues. The CDR3 DNA is TGCGCCAGCAGCCCACGTCTAGCGGGAGCGAATGAGCAGTTCTTC. Translation: CASSPRLAGANEQFF.

The chain joins TRBV11-1 to TRBJ2-7, with D perhaps TRBD1 (6 bases). V lost 2 bases and J lost 3, with 11 bases in between. Germline loops: CDR1 SGHAT, CDR2 FQDESV (reference sequence). The CDR3 loop spans 14 amino acids. CDR3 sequence (DNA): TGTGCCAGCAGCTTAAGGCGAGGGGGCTACGAGCAGTACTTC. Translation: CASSLRRGGYEQYF.

This CDR3 reads CASSLGSGINTDTQYF. The CDR3 DNA follows: TGTGCCAGCAGCTTAGGTAGCGGCATAAACACAGATACGCAGTATTTT. The rearrangement joins TRBV7-9 to TRBJ2-3, with D possibly matching TRBD2 (6 bases). Trimming left V 1 base short and J 2 bases short, with 13 bases between. This CDR3 is 16 amino acids long. Germline V gene sequence: CDR1 SEHNR, CDR2 FQNEAQ (reference sequence).

A single count supports this clone. The chain links TRBV19 to TRBJ1-6; 9 bases map to TRBD1. V dropped 4 bases and J dropped 10; count of bases not matched to a gene: 8. Germline V lookup: CDR1 LNHDA, CDR2 SQIVND (reference sequence). This CDR3 region has 15 residues. Written as DNA, the CDR3 is TGTGCCAGTAGTACCGGGACAGGGCGGGTCTCACCCCTCCACTTT. It translates to CASSTGTGRVSPLHF. Full variable domain (missing parts from reference TRBV19 and TRBJ1-6): DGGITQSPKYLFRKEGQNVTLSCEQNLNHDAMYWYRQDPGQGLRLIYYSQIVNDFQKGDIAEGYSVSREKKESFPLTVTSAQKNPTAFYLCASSTGTGRVSPLHFGNGTRLTVT.

The genes are TRBV28 and TRBJ2-3; D is possibly TRBD2 (5 bases). The CDR3 runs 13 residues. V lost 4 bases, J lost 4 bases, and 9 bases lay in between. Germline values: CDR1 MDHEN, CDR2 SYDVKM. CDR3: CASSWTVADTQYF. In DNA, the CDR3 is TGTGCCAGCAGTTGGACTGTGGCAGATACGCAGTATTTT.

The chain has TRBV5-6 and TRBJ1-2; TRBD1 is a possible D gene (6 bases). With 1 base removed from V and 3 bases from J, the gap between germline ends came to 16 bases. CDR3 size: 16 residues. Germline CDR1 SGHDT, CDR2 YYEEEE. CDR3: CASSLYGTSTDYGYTF. The CDR3 region has the DNA TGTGCCAGCAGCTTGTATGGGACATCCACCGACTATGGCTACACCTTC.

In its sample, this clone was seen a few times. V and J are TRBV28 and TRBJ2-7, with TRBD1 as a possible D gene (5 bases). The V end was cut by 2 bases, the J end by 4 bases, with 12 bases between. Germline CDR1 MDHEN, CDR2 SYDVKM. The CDR3 sequence is 14 residues long. In DNA, the CDR3 is TGTGCCAGCAGTTTAAAGGGCAGGGTATACGAGCAGTACTTC. It specifies CASSLKGRVYEQYF. The complete variable domain, with remaining parts taken from reference TRBV28 and TRBJ2-7, reads DVKVTQSSRYLVKRTGEKVFLECVQDMDHENMFWYRQDPGLGLRLIYFSYDVKMKEKGDIPEGYSVSREKKERFSLILESASTNQTSMYLCASSLKGRVYEQYFGPGTRLTVT.

A single count supports this clone. The V call is TRBV29-1, the J call TRBJ1-4; D possibly corresponds to TRBD1 (6 bases). Germline CDR1 is SQVTM and CDR2 is ANQGSEA. The V gene lost 5 bases and the J gene lost 4 bases, with 20 bases spanning the gap. The CDR3 is 16 amino acids. The CDR3 bases are TGCAGCGTTTTAGAAATTACAGGGTCGGATAATGAAAAACTGTTTTTT. It encodes CSVLEITGSDNEKLFF.

The chain joins TRBV6-4 to TRBJ2-5; no clear D. Deletions cut 5 bases from V and 7 bases from J, with 17 bases between. The CDR3 is 14 residues long. CDR1 and CDR2 from the germline V gene are MRHNA and SNTAGT. In DNA, the CDR3 is TGTGCCAGCAGTCCGACTGGCGCCCCAGCGACCCAGTACTTC. Translation: CASSPTGAPATQYF.

The V and J genes are TRBV29-1 and TRBJ1-3; D gene ambiguous. This CDR3 is built from 16 residues. V gave up 4 bases and J gave up 0 bases, with 16 bases separating them. Germline V gene lookup returns CDR1 SQVTM and CDR2 ANQGSEA. This chain's CDR3 is CSVGTGTKGSGNTIYF. CDR3 nucleotide sequence: TGCAGCGTTGGAACGGGAACAAAGGGCTCTGGAAACACCATATATTTT.